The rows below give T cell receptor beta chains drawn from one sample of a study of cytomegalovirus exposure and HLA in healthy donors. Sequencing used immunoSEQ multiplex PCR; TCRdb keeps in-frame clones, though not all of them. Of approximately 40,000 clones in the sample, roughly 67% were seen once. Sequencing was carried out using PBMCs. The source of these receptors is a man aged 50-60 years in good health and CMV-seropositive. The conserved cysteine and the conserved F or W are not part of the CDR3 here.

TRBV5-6 ASSFMTGQTYGYT
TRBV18 ASSPQGVGNTEAF
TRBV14 ASSQRLTDTQY
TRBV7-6 ASSLQARDTAYNEQF
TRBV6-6 ASSPDRAFNEKLF
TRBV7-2 ASSTEYQETQY
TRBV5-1 ASSPAATWGANVLT
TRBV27 ASRRNLLTYEQY
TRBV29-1 SVEDPGPPGVGYT
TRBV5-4 ASSLLLGGTT
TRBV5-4 ASSYREEQY
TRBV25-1 ASSEFTSVAEAF
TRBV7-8 ASRSTGGLSTDTQY
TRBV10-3 AISVSGGMTEAF
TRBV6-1 ASIGAGIRNQPQH
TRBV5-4 ASSYGQDSYNEQF
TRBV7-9 ASSPSGTAYGYT
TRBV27 ASSRNEADIQY
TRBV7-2 ASSYAGTSGYEQY
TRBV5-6 ASSLVGQGNTGELF
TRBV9 ASSKIQGAYTEAF
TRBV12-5 ASGLARPGANVLT
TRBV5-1 ASSFGGWTEAF
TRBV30 AWTRQVMVNTEAF
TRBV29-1 SVAERATNEKLF
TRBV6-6 ASTPGQGNQPQH
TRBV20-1 SARWGEEQY
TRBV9 ASSVRGVTDTQY
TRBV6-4 ASRGTGDNSPLH
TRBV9 ASSPPSYNEQF
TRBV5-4 ASSSGTRVIDTEAF
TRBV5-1 ASGTGTQNTEAF